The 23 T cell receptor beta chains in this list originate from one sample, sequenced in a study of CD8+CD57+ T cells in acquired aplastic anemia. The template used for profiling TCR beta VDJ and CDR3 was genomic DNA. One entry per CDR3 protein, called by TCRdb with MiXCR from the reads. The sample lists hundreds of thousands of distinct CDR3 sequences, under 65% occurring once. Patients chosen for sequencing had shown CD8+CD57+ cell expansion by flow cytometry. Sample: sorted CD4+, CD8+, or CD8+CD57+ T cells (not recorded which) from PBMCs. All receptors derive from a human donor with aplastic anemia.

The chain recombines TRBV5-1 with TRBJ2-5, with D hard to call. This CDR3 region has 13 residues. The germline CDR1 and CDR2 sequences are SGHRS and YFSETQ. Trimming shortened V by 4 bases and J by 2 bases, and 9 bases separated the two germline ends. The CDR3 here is CASSHPLQETQYF. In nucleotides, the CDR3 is TGCGCCAGCAGCCATCCTCTACAAGAGACCCAGTACTTC.

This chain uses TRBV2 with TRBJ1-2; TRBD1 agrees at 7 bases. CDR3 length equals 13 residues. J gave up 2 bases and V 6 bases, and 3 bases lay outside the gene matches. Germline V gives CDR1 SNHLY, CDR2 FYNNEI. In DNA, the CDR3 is TGTGCCAGCAGACAGGGGACCAACTATGGCTACACCTTC. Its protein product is CASRQGTNYGYTF.

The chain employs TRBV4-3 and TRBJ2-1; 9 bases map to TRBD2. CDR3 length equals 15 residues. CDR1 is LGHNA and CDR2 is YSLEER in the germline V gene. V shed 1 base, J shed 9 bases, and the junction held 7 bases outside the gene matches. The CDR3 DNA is TGCGCCAGCAGCCAAGTCGGCGGGGGGGCGTTTGAGCAGTTCTTC. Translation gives CASSQVGGGAFEQFF.

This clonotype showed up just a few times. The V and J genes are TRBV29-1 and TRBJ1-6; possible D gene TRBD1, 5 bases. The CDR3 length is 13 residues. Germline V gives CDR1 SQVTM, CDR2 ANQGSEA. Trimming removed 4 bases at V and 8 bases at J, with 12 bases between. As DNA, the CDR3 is TGCAGCGTTGGCGGGGACGGGGATTCACCCCTCCACTTT. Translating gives CSVGGDGDSPLHF.

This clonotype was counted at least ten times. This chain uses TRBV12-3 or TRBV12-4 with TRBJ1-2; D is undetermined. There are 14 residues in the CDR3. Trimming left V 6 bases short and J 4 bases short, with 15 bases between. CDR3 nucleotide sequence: TGTGCCAGCAGGAAAGCAGACCGAGTCTATGGCTACACCTTC. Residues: CASRKADRVYGYTF.

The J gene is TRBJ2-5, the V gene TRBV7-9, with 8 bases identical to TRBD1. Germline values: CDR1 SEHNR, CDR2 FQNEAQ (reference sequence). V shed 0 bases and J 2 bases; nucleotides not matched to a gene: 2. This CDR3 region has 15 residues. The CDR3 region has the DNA TGTGCCAGCAGCTTAGCGAGACAGGGGCAAGAGACCCAGTACTTC. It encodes CASSLARQGQETQYF.

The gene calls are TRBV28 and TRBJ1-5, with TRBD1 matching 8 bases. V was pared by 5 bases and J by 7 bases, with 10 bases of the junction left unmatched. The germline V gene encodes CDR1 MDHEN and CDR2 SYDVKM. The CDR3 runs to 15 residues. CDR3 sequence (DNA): TGTGCCAGCAGTAACGGACAGGGCAACGAACAGCCCCAGCATTTT. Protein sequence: CASSNGQGNEQPQHF.

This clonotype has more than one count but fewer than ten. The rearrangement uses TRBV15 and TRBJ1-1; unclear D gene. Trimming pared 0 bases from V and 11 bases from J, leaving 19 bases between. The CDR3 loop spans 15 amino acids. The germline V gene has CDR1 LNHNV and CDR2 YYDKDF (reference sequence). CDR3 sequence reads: CATSRDVGRSRLAFF. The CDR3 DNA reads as TGTGCCACCAGCAGAGATGTAGGTAGGAGCAGGCTGGCTTTCTTT.

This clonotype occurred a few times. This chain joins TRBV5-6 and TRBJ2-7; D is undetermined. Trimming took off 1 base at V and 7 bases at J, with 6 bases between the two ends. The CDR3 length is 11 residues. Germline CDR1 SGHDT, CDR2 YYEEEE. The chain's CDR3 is CASSLTREQYF. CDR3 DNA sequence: TGTGCCAGCAGCTTGACACGGGAGCAGTACTTC.

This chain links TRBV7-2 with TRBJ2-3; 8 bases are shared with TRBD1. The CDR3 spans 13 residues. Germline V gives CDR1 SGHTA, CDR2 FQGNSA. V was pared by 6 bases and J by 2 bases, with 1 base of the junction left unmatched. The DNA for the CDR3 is TGTGCCAGCAGGGGACAGGTCACAGATACGCAGTATTTT. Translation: CASRGQVTDTQYF.

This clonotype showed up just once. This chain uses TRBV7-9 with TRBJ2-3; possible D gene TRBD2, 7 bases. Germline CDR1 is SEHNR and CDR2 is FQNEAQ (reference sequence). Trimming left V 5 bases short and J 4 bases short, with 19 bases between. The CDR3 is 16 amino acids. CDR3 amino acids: CASSVGPAGAPDTQYF. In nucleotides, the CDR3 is TGTGCCAGCAGCGTAGGTCCCGCGGGGGCCCCAGATACGCAGTATTTT. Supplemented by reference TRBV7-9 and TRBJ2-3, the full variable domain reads DTGVSQNPRHKITKRGQNVTFRCDPISEHNRLYWYRQTLGQGPEFLTYFQNEAQLEKSRLLSDRFSAERPKGSFSTLEIQRTEQGDSAMYLCASSVGPAGAPDTQYFGPGTRLTVL.

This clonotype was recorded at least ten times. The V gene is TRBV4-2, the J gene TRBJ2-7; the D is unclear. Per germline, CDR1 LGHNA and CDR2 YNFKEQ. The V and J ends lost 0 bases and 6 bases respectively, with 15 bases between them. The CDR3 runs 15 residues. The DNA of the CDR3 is TGTGCCAGCAGCCAAGAAACAGCCCGGGTGAGCGAGCAGTACTTC. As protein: CASSQETARVSEQYF.

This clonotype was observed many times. The CDR3 region has the DNA TGTGCCAGCAGCGGGGGGTACAGGGGTGGCACTGAAGCTTTCTTT. This codes for CASSGGYRGGTEAFF. This chain links TRBV5-8 with TRBJ1-1; TRBD1 aligns across 7 bases. The CDR3 consists of 15 residues. Germline CDR1 SGHTS, CDR2 YDEGEE. Germline trimming cut 4 bases from V and 4 bases from J; bases unmatched to any gene: 10.

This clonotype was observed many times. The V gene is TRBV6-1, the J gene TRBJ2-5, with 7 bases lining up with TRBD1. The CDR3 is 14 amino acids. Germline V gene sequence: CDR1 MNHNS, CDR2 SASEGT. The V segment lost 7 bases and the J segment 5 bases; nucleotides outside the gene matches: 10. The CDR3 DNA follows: TGTGCCAGCAACGTCGACAGGGCGAGGGAGACCCAGTACTTC. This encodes CASNVDRARETQYF.

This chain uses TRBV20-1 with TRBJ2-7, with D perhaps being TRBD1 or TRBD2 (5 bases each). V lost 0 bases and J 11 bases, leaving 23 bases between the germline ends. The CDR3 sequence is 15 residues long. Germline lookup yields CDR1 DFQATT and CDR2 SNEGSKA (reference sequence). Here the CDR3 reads CSAREEGVVLRGEYF. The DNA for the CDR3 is TGCAGTGCTAGAGAGGAAGGTGTTGTCCTACGAGGGGAGTACTTC.

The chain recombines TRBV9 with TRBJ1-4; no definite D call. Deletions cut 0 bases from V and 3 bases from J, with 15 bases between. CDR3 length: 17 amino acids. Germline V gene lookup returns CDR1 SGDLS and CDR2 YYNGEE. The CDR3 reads CASSVEGKVWSNEKLFF. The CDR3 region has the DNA TGTGCCAGCAGCGTAGAAGGAAAGGTTTGGTCTAATGAAAAACTGTTTTTT.

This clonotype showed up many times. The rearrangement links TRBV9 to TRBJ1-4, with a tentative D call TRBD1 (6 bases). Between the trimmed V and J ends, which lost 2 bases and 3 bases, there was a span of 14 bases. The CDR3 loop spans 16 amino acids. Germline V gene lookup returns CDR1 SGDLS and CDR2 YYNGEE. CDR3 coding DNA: TGTGCCAGCAGCGTCGAAAGGGGGGTAGCTAATGAAAAACTGTTTTTT. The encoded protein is CASSVERGVANEKLFF.

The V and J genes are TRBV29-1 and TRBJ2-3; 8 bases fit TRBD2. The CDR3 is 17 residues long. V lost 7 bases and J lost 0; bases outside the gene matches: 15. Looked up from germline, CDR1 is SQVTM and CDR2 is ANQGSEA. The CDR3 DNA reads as TGCAGCGGGGAACGAGCGGGAGTATGTATCAGCACAGATACGCAGTATTTT. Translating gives CSGERAGVCISTDTQYF.

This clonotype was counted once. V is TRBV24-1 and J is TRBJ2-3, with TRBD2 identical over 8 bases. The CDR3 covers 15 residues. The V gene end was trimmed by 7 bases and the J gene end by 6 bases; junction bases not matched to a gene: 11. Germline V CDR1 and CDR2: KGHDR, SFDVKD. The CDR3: CATSVAGYSVDTQYF. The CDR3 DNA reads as TGTGCCACCAGCGTAGCGGGGTACTCTGTGGATACGCAGTATTTT.

CDR3 sequence: CASSYSYTGELFF. In DNA, the CDR3 is TGTGCCAGCAGTTACTCGTACACCGGGGAGCTGTTTTTT. This chain links TRBV6-6 with TRBJ2-2; D gene ambiguous. Trimming took off 0 bases at V and 3 bases at J, with 2 bases between the two ends. The CDR3 length is 13 residues. Germline V gene lookup returns CDR1 MNHNY and CDR2 SVGAGI (reference sequence).

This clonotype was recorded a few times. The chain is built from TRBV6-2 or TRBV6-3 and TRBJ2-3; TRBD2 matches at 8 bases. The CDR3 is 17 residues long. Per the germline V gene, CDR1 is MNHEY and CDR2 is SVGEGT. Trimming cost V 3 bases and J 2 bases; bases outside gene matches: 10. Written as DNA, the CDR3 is TGTGCCAGCAGTTATGAGGTAGCGGGAACCTACACAGATACGCAGTATTTT. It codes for CASSYEVAGTYTDTQYF.

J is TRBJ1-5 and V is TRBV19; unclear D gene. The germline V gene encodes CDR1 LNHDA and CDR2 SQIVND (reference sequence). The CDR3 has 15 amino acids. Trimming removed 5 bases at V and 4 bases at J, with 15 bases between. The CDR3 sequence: CASSSPFRANQPQHF. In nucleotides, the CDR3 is TGTGCCAGTAGTTCCCCTTTCCGGGCAAATCAGCCCCAGCATTTT.

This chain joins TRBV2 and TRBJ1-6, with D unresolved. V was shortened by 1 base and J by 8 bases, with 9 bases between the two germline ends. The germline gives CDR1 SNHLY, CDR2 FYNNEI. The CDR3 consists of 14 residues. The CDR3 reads CASSEGTLDSPLHF. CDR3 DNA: TGTGCCAGCAGTGAAGGGACGTTGGATTCACCCCTCCACTTT.